The present T cell receptor (beta chain) was sequenced within a study of blood T cell repertoires in COVID-19. Study-level information: Italy, Spain and the United States were the sources of the convalescent and acute COVID-19 samples. The cDNA or gDNA used as material had been derived from T cells, B-cell-depleted T cells, or PBMCs.

The CDR3 runs 17 residues. Trimming left V 2 bases short and J 0 bases short, with 16 bases between. CDR1 and CDR2 from the germline V gene are MNHEY and SVGEGT. Per the study methods: The authors estimated nucleated cell counts from reference gene primer amplification. Using immunoSEQ multiplex PCR, the repertoire was profiled, and TCRdb retains in-frame clones only, with some absent. Clone size and V and J calls were adopted from that table, with D and trimming inferred from the DNA. The sample carries 200,000 to 300,000 clones, approximately 80% recorded once. The chain couples TRBV6-2 or TRBV6-3 to TRBJ1-1, with D tentatively TRBD1 (6 bases). This receptor was identified in a woman aged 80 or older with acute or convalescent COVID-19. Sequencing input: peripheral blood. The CDR3 region has the DNA TGTGCCAGCAGTTACGCACAGGGCCGTTTAATGAACACTGAAGCTTTCTTT. This sequence encodes CASSYAQGRLMNTEAFF.